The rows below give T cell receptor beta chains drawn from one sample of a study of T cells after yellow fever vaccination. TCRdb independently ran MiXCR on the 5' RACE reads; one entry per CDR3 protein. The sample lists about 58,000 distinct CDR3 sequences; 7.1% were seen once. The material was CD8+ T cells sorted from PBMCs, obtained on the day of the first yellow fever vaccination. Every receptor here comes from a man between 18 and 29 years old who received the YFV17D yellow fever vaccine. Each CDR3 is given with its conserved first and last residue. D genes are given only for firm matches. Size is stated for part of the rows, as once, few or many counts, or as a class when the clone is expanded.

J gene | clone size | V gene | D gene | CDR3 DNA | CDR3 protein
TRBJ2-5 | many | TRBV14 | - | TGTGCCAGCAGCCAAGTTTCAGCGGGTGGAGAGACCCAGTACTTC | CASSQVSAGGETQYF
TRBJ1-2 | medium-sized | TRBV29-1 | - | TGCAGCGTTGACGACGGAATGGGTGGCTACACCTTC | CSVDDGMGGYTF
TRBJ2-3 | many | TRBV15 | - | TGTGCCACCAGCAGGAGTCGGGGGTGGGGCACAGATACGCAGTATTTT | CATSRSRGWGTDTQYF
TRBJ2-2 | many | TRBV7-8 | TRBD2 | TGTGCCAGCATCGGGGGGGTGGTCACCGGGGAGCTGTTTTTT | CASIGGVVTGELFF
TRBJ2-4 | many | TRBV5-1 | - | TGCGCCAGCAGACACGTACTGGCCAAAAACATTCAGTACTTC | CASRHVLAKNIQYF
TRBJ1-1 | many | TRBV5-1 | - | TGCGCCAGCAGCTTGGGTTTTCTGATGACTGAAGCTTTCTTT | CASSLGFLMTEAFF
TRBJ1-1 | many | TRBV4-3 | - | TGCGCCAGCAGCTACCAAGTACAAAAGAACACTGAAGCTTTCTTT | CASSYQVQKNTEAFF
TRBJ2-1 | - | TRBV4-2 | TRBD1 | TGTGCCAGCAGCCAAACGTCCGGGACAGGGAGGAATGAGCAGTTCTTC | CASSQTSGTGRNEQFF
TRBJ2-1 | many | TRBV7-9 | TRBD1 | TGTGCCAGCGGACAGGGGATAGGTGAGCAGTTCTTC | CASGQGIGEQFF
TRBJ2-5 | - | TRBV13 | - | TGTGCCAGCACCAGGACGGGGGAATGGGAGACCCAGTACTTC | CASTRTGEWETQYF
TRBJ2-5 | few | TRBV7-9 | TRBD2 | TGTGCCAGCAGCGTCAGCGGGGCCCAAGAGACCCAGTACTTC | CASSVSGAQETQYF
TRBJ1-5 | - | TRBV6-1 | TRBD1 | TGTGCCAGCAGTGCCACAGGGGGCAATCAGCCCCAGCATTTT | CASSATGGNQPQHF
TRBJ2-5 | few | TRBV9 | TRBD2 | TGTGCCAGCAGCCCCTCCCTAGCGGGGGGGAGCCAAGAGACCCAGTACTTC | CASSPSLAGGSQETQYF
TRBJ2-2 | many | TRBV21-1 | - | TGTGCCCGACACGCGGGGCAGGGCGAATTGCCGAACACCGGGGAGCTGTTTTTT | CARHAGQGELPNTGELFF
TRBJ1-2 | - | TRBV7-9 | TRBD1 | TGTGCCAGCAGCTCGGGACAGGATCCCTATGGCTACTCCTTC | CASSSGQDPYGYSF
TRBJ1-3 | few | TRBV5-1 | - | TGCGCCAGCAGGGTACACGAAGGGACTGGAAACACCATATATTTT | CASRVHEGTGNTIYF
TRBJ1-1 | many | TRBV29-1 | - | TGCAGCGTGCCCCCGGGCAACGAAGCTTTCTTT | CSVPPGNEAFF